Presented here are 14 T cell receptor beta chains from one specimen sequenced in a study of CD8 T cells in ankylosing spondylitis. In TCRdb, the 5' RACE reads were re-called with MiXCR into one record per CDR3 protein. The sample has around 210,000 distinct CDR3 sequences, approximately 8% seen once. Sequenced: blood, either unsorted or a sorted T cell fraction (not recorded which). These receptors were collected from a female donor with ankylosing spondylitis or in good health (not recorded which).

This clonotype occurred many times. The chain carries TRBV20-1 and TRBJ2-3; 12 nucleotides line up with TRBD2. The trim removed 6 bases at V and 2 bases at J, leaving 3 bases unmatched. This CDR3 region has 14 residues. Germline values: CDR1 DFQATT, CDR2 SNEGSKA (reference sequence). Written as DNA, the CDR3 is TGCAGTGCCCGGACTAGCGGGATCACAGATACGCAGTATTTT. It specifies CSARTSGITDTQYF.

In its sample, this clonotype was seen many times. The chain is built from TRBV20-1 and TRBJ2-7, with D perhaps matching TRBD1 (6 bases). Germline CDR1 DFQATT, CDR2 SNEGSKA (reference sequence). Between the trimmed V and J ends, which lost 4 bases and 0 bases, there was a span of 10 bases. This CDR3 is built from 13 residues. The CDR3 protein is CSATLGASYEQYF. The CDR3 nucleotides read TGCAGTGCTACCTTGGGGGCCTCCTACGAGCAGTACTTC.

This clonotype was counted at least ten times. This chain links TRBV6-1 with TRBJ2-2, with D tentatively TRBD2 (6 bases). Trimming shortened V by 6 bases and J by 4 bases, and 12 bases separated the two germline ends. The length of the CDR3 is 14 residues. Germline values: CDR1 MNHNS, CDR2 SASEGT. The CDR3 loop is CASSRDSLTGELFF. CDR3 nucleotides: TGTGCCAGCAGCAGGGACTCGCTCACCGGGGAGCTGTTTTTT.

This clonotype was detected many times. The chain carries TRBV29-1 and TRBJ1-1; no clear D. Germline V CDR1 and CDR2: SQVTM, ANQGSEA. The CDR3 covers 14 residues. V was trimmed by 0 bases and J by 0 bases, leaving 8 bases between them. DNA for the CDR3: TGCAGCGTTGAAGACCCCATGATGAACACTGAAGCTTTCTTT. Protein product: CSVEDPMMNTEAFF.

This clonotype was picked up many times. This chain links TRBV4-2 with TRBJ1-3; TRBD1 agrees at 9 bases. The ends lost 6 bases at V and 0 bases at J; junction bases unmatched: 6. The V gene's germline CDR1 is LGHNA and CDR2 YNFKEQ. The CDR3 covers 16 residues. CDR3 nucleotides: TGTGCCAGCAGAGCGACAGGGGGTCGCTCTGGAAACACCATATATTTT. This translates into CASRATGGRSGNTIYF.

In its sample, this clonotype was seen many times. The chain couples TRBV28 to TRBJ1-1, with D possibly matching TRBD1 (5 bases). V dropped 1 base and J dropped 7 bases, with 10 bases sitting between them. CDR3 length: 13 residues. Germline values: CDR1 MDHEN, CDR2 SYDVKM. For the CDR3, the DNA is TGTGCCAGCAGTTTATTAGGGGCATTTGAAGCTTTCTTT. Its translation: CASSLLGAFEAFF.

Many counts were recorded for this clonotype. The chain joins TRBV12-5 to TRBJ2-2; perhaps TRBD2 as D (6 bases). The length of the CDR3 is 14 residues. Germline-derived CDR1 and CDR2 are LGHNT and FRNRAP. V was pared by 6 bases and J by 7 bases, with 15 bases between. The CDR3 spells CASGWTMPGGELFF. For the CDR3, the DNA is TGTGCTAGTGGCTGGACTATGCCGGGCGGGGAGCTGTTTTTT.

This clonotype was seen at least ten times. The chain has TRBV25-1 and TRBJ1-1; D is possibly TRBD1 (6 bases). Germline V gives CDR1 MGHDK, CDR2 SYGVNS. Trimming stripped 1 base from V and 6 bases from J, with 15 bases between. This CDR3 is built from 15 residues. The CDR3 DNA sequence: TGTGCCAGCAGTGAATCCAGGGGCGGGTTCGCTGAAGCTTTCTTT. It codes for CASSESRGGFAEAFF.

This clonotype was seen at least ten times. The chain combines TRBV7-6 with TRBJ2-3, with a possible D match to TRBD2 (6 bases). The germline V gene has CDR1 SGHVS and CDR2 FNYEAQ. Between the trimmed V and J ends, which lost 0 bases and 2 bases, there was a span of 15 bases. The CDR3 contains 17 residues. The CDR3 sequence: CASSLAPTRRDTDTQYF. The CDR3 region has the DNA TGTGCCAGCAGCTTAGCCCCCACGAGGCGGGACACAGATACGCAGTATTTT.

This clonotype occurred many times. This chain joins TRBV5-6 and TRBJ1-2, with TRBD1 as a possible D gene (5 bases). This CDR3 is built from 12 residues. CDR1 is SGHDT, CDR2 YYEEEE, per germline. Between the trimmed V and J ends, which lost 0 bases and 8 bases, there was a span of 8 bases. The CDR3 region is CASSLERGGYTF. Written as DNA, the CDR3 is TGTGCCAGCAGCTTGGAACGGGGCGGCTACACCTTC.

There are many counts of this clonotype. CDR3 in amino acids: CSVSGNTEAFF. The CDR3 DNA reads TGCAGCGTTTCGGGGAACACTGAAGCTTTCTTT. The rearrangement joins TRBV29-1 to TRBJ1-1; D is unresolved. V lost 5 bases and J lost 1, with 5 bases in between. Germline V gives CDR1 SQVTM, CDR2 ANQGSEA. The length of the CDR3 is 11 residues. The whole variable domain, remainder taken from reference TRBV29-1 and TRBJ1-1, is SAVISQKPSRDICQRGTSLTIQCQVDSQVTMMFWYRQQPGQSLTLIATANQGSEATYESGFVIDKFPISRPNLTFSTLTVSNMSPEDSSIYLCSVSGNTEAFFGQGTRLTVV.

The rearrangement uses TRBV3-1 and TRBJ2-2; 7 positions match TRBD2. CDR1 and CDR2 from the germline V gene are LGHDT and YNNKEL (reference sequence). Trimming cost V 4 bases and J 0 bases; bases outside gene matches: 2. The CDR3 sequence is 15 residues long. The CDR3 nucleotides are TGTGCCAGCAGCCTCGGACTAGCGAACACCGGGGAGCTGTTTTTT. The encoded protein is CASSLGLANTGELFF.

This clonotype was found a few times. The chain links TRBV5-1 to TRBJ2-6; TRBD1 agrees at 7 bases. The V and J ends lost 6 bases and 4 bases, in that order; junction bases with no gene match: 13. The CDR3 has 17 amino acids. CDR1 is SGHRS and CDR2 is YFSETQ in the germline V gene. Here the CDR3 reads CASNPRGSFSGANVLTF. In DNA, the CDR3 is TGCGCCAGCAACCCCAGGGGGAGTTTTTCGGGGGCCAACGTCCTGACTTTC.

CDR3 amino acids: CASSFRTAPYEQYF. The CDR3 DNA is TGTGCCAGCAGTTTTAGGACAGCTCCCTACGAGCAGTACTTC. The V call is TRBV28, the J call TRBJ2-7; TRBD1 might be the D (6 bases). The CDR3 consists of 14 residues. Germline CDR1 is MDHEN and CDR2 is SYDVKM. V gave up 3 bases and J gave up 2 bases, with 11 bases separating them.